Below, 10 T cell receptor beta chains from the same sample are listed, as sequenced in a study of response to subunit inactivated influenza vaccine. MiXCR was run by TCRdb on the RT-PCR reads, yielding one entry per CDR3 protein. The sample includes about 480,000 distinct CDR3 sequences, 11% of them seen just once. Material: PBMCs from blood, obtained more than 35 days after vaccination. The receptors stem from a man aged 50 to 59 who received an inactivated influenza vaccine.

The V and J genes are TRBV10-3 and TRBJ2-3; possibly TRBD2 for D (6 bases). CDR1 is ENHRY and CDR2 is SYGVKD in the germline V gene. This CDR3 region has 13 residues. V lost 9 bases and J lost 3, with 13 bases in between. As DNA, the CDR3 is TGTGCCATAGACGATGGGAGGACAGATACGCAGTATTTT. This sequence encodes CAIDDGRTDTQYF.

Note on this clonotype: The junction does not match germline at one end; this may be a read error. The V and J genes are TRBV5-1 and TRBJ2-2; D is undetermined. Per germline, CDR1 SGHRS and CDR2 YFSETQ. CDR3 length: 15 amino acids. The CDR3 loop is CASSQYNTNPGELFF. In DNA form, the CDR3 reads TGCGCCAGCAGCCAGTACAATACGAACCCCGGGGAGCTGTTTTTT.

V is TRBV20-1 and J is TRBJ1-5, with 9 bases matching TRBD1. The V gene end was trimmed by 4 bases and the J gene end by 4 bases; junction bases not matched to a gene: 14. This CDR3 has 17 residues. CDR1 and CDR2 (germline): DFQATT, SNEGSKA (reference sequence). CDR3 nucleotides: TGCAGTGCTAAACGACCCACCGGGACAGGGTATAATCAGCCCCAGCATTTT. It encodes CSAKRPTGTGYNQPQHF.

This clonotype was seen a few times. This chain joins TRBV10-3 and TRBJ2-2; 9 bases are a match to TRBD2. Trimming cost V 4 bases and J 5 bases; bases outside gene matches: 5. The CDR3 is 15 residues long. Germline CDR1 reads ENHRY; CDR2 reads SYGVKD. The CDR3 DNA reads as TGTGCCATCAGTGCAGCGGGGGGACCTACCGGGGAGCTGTTTTTT. Its protein is CAISAAGGPTGELFF.

This chain's CDR3 is CASSQEYFPGVDTYEQYF. The CDR3, as DNA: TGTGCCAGCAGCCAAGAGTATTTCCCAGGGGTCGACACCTACGAGCAGTACTTC. The J gene is TRBJ2-7, the V gene TRBV4-2, with a tentative D call TRBD1 (6 bases). This CDR3 has 18 residues. Trimming took 0 bases from V and 2 from J, leaving 20 bases between them. Germline V lookup: CDR1 LGHNA, CDR2 YNFKEQ.

The chain couples TRBV16 to TRBJ2-7; a weak D match, TRBD1 (5 bases). V dropped 4 bases and J dropped 6 bases, with 13 bases sitting between them. The length of the CDR3 is 13 residues. From germline, CDR1 is KGHSY and CDR2 FQNENV. CDR3 protein: CASSPNQGTEQYF. In DNA, the CDR3 is TGTGCCAGCAGCCCCAACCAGGGAACCGAGCAGTACTTC.

This chain connects TRBV24-1 to TRBJ2-1, with D hard to call. The germline V gene encodes CDR1 KGHDR and CDR2 SFDVKD. The CDR3 covers 15 residues. V shed 3 bases and J shed 4 bases, with 12 bases lying between them. Here the CDR3 DNA reads TGTGCCACCAGTGATAGACCAGTACCGTACAATGAGCAGTTCTTC. Translation gives CATSDRPVPYNEQFF.

This clonotype was seen a handful of times. The chain is built from TRBV2 and TRBJ2-7; 7 nucleotides line up with TRBD1. This CDR3 has 14 amino acids. Germline values: CDR1 SNHLY, CDR2 FYNNEI. The V segment lost 3 bases and the J segment 3 bases; nucleotides outside the gene matches: 5. The CDR3 coding sequence is TGTGCCAGCAGTGACGGGCAGGGGGACTACGAGCAGTACTTC. Translating gives CASSDGQGDYEQYF.

J is TRBJ2-2 and V is TRBV18, with D perhaps matching TRBD1 (6 bases). Germline CDR1 KGHSH, CDR2 LQKENI. CDR3 size: 15 residues. V was pared by 0 bases and J by 6 bases, with 11 bases between. The CDR3 sequence is CASSPPQGSSGELFF. The CDR3 DNA follows: TGTGCCAGCTCACCACCACAGGGAAGTTCCGGGGAGCTGTTTTTT.

The table lists this clonotype with a few counts. The rearrangement links TRBV7-8 to TRBJ1-2, with D possibly being TRBD1 (6 bases). V was shortened by 4 bases and J by 0 bases, with 21 bases between the two germline ends. In germline, CDR1 is SGHVS, CDR2 FQNEAQ. This CDR3 contains 18 residues. The CDR3 sequence: CASSSLTSTGNPNYGYTF. The CDR3 DNA follows: TGTGCCAGCAGCTCCTTGACATCGACAGGAAACCCTAACTATGGCTACACCTTC.